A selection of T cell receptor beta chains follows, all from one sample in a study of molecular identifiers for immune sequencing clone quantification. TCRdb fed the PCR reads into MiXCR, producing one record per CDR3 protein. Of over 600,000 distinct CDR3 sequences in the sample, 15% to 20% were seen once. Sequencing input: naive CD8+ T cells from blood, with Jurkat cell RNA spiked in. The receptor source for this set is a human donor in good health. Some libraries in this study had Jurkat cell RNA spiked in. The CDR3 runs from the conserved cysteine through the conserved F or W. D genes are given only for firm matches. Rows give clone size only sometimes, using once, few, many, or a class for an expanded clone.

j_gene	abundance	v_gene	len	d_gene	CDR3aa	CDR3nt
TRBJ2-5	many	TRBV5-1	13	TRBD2	CASSLEGGETQYF	TGCGCCAGCAGCTTGGAGGGAGGGGAGACCCAGTACTTC
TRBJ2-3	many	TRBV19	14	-	CASCTSSSTDTQYF	TGTGCCAGTTGCACTTCCTCGAGCACAGATACGCAGTATTTT
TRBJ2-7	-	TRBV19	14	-	CASSLDNQIYEQYF	TGTGCCAGTAGCCTGGACAATCAGATCTACGAGCAGTACTTC
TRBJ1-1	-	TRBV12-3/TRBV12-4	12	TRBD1	CASRPTGTEAFF	TGTGCCAGCAGGCCGACAGGGACTGAAGCTTTCTTT
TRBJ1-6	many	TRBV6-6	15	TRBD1	CASSSEDRVNSPLHF	TGTGCCAGCAGTTCTGAAGACAGGGTTAATTCACCCCTCCACTTT
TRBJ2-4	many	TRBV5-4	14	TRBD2	CASSPTSGENIQYF	TGTGCCAGCAGCCCTACTAGCGGGGAAAACATTCAGTACTTC
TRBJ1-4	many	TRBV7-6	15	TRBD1	CASSLPQGENEKLFF	TGTGCCAGCAGCTTACCCCAGGGGGAAAATGAAAAACTGTTTTTT
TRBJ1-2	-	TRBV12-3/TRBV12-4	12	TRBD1	CASGPQGDGYTF	TGTGCCAGCGGTCCCCAGGGGGATGGCTACACCTTC
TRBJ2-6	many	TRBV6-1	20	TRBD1	CASRALYPGQAYSGANVLTF	TGTGCCAGCAGGGCTCTATATCCGGGACAGGCCTACTCTGGGGCCAACGTCCTGACTTTC
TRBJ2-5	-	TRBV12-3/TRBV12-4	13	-	CASSYAQGETQYF	TGTGCCAGCAGCTATGCGCAGGGGGAGACCCAGTACTTC
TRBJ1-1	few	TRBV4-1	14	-	CASSQGWGGVAAFF	TGCGCCAGCAGCCAAGGTTGGGGAGGAGTAGCCGCTTTCTTT
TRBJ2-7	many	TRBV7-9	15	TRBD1	CASSPISGQSYEQYF	TGTGCCAGCAGCCCGATCTCGGGACAGTCCTACGAGCAGTACTTC
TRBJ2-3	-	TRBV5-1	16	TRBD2	CASSPGTVTSTDTPYF	TGCGCCAGCAGCCCGGGGACGGTGACTAGCACAGATACGCCGTATTTT
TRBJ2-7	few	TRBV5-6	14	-	CASSLLVESYEQYF	TGTGCCAGCAGCTTGTTGGTCGAATCCTACGAGCAGTACTTC
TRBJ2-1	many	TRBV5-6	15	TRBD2	CASSYGGGSDNEQFF	TGTGCCAGCAGCTACGGTGGCGGGAGCGACAATGAGCAGTTCTTC
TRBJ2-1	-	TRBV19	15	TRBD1	CASNKQGSSYHEQFF	TGTGCCAGTAACAAACAGGGGAGCTCCTACCATGAGCAGTTCTTC
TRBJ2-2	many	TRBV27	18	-	CASSSQHPTPGDIGELFF	TGTGCCAGCAGTTCCCAGCATCCTACCCCAGGTGATATCGGGGAGCTGTTTTTT
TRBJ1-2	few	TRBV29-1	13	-	CSVEDPAPDGYTF	TGCAGCGTTGAAGATCCGGCACCGGATGGCTACACCTTC
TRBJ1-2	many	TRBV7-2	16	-	CASSLPGQPLSYGYTF	TGTGCCAGCAGCTTACCCGGACAGCCCTTATCCTATGGCTACACCTTC
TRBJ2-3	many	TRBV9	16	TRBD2	CASSAGGLAGTDTQYF	TGTGCCAGCAGCGCAGGCGGACTAGCGGGCACAGATACGCAGTATTTT
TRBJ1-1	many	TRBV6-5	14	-	CASSYSSRGAEAFF	TGTGCCAGCAGTTACTCCTCTCGCGGCGCTGAAGCTTTCTTT
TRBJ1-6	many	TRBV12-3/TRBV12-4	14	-	CASSLSGFGSPLHF	TGTGCCAGCAGTTTGTCAGGGTTCGGTTCACCCCTCCACTTT
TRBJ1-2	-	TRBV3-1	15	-	CASSQARGAGYGYTF	TGTGCCAGCAGCCAAGCGAGGGGCGCTGGCTATGGCTACACCTTC
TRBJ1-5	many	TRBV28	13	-	CASSLFGSQPQHF	TGTGCCAGCAGTTTATTCGGTTCCCAGCCCCAGCATTTT
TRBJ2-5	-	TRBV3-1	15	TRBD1	CASSQAPGGTETQYF	TGTGCCAGCAGCCAAGCCCCAGGGGGCACAGAGACCCAGTACTTC
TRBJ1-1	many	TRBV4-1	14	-	CASSQEVMNTEAFF	TGCGCCAGCAGCCAAGAAGTCATGAACACTGAAGCTTTCTTT
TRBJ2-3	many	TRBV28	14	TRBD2	CASSSGAGADTQYF	TGTGCCAGCAGCAGCGGGGCGGGAGCAGATACGCAGTATTTT
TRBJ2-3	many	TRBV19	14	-	CASSIKDGTDTQYF	TGTGCCAGTAGTATAAAGGATGGCACAGATACGCAGTATTTT
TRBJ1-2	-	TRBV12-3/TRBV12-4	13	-	CASTFGGADGYTF	TGTGCCAGCACTTTCGGGGGCGCGGATGGCTACACCTTC
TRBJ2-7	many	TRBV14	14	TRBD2	CASSHTSGSYEQYF	TGTGCCAGCAGCCACACTAGCGGAAGCTACGAGCAGTACTTC
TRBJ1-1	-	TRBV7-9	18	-	CASSLALSGTTMNTEAFF	TGTGCCAGCAGCTTAGCCCTTTCGGGGACAACTATGAACACTGAAGCTTTCTTT
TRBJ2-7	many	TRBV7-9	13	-	CASSDSRTSEQYF	TGTGCCAGCAGCGATAGTAGGACGTCCGAGCAGTACTTC
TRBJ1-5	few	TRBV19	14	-	CASTPWAEDQPQHF	TGTGCCAGTACCCCCTGGGCAGAGGATCAGCCCCAGCATTTT
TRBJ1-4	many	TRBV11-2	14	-	CASSTDGGDEKLFF	TGTGCCAGCAGCACAGACGGGGGGGATGAAAAACTGTTTTTT
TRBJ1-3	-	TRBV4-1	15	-	CASSSSGVPGNTIYF	TGCGCCAGCAGCTCCTCGGGGGTCCCTGGAAACACCATATATTTT
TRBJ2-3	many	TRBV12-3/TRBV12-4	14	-	CASSPSRTALGQYF	TGTGCCAGCAGTCCCTCGCGGACCGCCCTGGGGCAGTATTTT
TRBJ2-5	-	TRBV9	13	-	CASSGHPEWAQYF	TGTGCCAGCAGCGGCCACCCAGAGTGGGCCCAGTACTTC
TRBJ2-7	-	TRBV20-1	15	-	CSARAQGVSSYEQYF	TGCAGTGCTAGAGCTCAAGGGGTTTCCTCCTACGAGCAGTACTTC
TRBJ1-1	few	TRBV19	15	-	CASSERRTMNTEAFF	TGTGCCAGTAGTGAACGCAGAACCATGAACACTGAAGCTTTCTTT
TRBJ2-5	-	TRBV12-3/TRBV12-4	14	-	CARGFKGSQETQYF	TGTGCCAGGGGCTTCAAGGGCAGCCAAGAGACCCAGTACTTC
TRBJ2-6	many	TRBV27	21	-	CASTLAGSVGTRNSGANVLTF	TGTGCCAGCACCTTGGCAGGGAGTGTCGGGACTCGAAACTCTGGGGCCAACGTCCTGACTTTC
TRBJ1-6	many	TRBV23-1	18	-	CASSPLLPTRIRGSPLHF	TGCGCCAGCAGTCCCCTTTTGCCTACACGGATCCGCGGTTCACCCCTCCACTTT
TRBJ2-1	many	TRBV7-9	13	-	CASSPILLNEQFF	TGTGCCAGCAGCCCAATCCTCCTCAATGAGCAGTTCTTC
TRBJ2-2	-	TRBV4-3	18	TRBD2	CASSQDLGLAGVFGGLFF	TGCGCCAGCAGCCAAGATTTGGGGCTAGCGGGAGTTTTCGGGGGGCTGTTTTTT